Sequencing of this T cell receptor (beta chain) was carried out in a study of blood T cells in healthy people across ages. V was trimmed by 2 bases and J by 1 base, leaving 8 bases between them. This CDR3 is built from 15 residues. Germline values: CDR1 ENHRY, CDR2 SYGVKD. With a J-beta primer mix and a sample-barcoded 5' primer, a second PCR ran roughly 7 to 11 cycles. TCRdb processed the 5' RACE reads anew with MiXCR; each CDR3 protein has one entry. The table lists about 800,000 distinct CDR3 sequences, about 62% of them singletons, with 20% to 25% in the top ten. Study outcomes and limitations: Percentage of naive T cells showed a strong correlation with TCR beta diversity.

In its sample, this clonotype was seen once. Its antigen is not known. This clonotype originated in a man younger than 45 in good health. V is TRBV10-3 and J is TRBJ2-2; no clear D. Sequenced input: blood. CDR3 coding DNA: TGTGCCATCAGTGAGGAAGCGCGGAACACCGGGGAGCTGTTTTTT. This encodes CAISEEARNTGELFF.